Below, 15 T cell receptor beta chains from the same sample are listed, as sequenced in a study of blood T cell repertoires in COVID-19. Some clones are missing from TCRdb's copy, which holds only in-frame ones; the method was immunoSEQ multiplex PCR. The sample yields some 270,000 clones, roughly 91% seen once. Sequences were obtained from PBMCs or T cells enriched from blood (not recorded which). The source of these receptors is a woman aged 55-69 years who had recovered from COVID-19.

This chain joins TRBV7-3 and TRBJ2-2; 7 positions agree with TRBD2. V lost 7 bases to trimming and J lost 7 bases; unmatched junction nucleotides: 21. The CDR3 totals 18 residues. Looked up from germline, CDR1 is SGHTA and CDR2 is FQGTGA. CDR3: CASTPWEGIRPPHGELFF. CDR3 coding DNA: TGTGCCAGCACCCCCTGGGAGGGTATTAGGCCCCCCCACGGGGAGCTGTTTTTT.

The gene calls are TRBV28 and TRBJ1-1; no clear D gene. Trimming removed 6 bases at V and 0 bases at J, with 14 bases between. Germline CDR1 is MDHEN and CDR2 is SYDVKM. The CDR3 sequence is 15 residues long. The CDR3 DNA is TGTGCCAGCAGAATCTTTTTCGGGGTGAACACTGAAGCTTTCTTT. Translating gives CASRIFFGVNTEAFF.

The chain couples TRBV5-4 to TRBJ2-1; TRBD2 matches 8 bases. Germline V gives CDR1 SGHNT, CDR2 YYREEE (reference sequence). After removal of 0 bases from V and 4 bases from J, the junction contained 3 bases not matched to a gene. CDR3 size: 15 residues. For the CDR3, the DNA is TGTGCCAGCAGCTTGGCGGGAGGGATGTACAATGAGCAGTTCTTC. It is translated as CASSLAGGMYNEQFF. Drawing the rest from reference TRBV5-4 and TRBJ2-1, the complete variable domain is ETGVTQSPTHLIKTRGQQVTLRCSSQSGHNTVSWYQQALGQGPQFIFQYYREEENGRGNFPPRFSGLQFPNYSSELNVNALELDDSALYLCASSLAGGMYNEQFFGPGTRLTVL.

The chain joins TRBV9 to TRBJ2-7, with 8 bases aligning to TRBD2. Germline V gene sequence: CDR1 SGDLS, CDR2 YYNGEE. The CDR3 covers 15 residues. V lost 1 base and J lost 5; bases outside the gene matches: 8. The CDR3 spells CASSVNAGLVNEQYF. DNA for the CDR3: TGTGCCAGCAGCGTAAACGCGGGACTAGTCAACGAGCAGTACTTC.

This rearrangement joins TRBV9 to TRBJ2-1, with D possibly matching TRBD1 (5 bases). Germline CDR1 is SGDLS and CDR2 is YYNGEE. Trimming stripped 1 base from V and 7 bases from J, with 6 bases between. CDR3 length: 12 residues. CDR3 residues: CASSVQGNEQFF. The CDR3 coding sequence is TGTGCCAGCAGCGTACAGGGTAATGAGCAGTTCTTC.

The CDR3 loop reads CASTPLSAVVSSYEQYF. CDR3 nucleotides: TGCGCCAGCACCCCACTGTCAGCGGTTGTGAGTTCCTACGAGCAGTACTTC. The gene calls are TRBV23-1 and TRBJ2-7, with D perhaps TRBD2 (5 bases). TRBV23-1 is an ORF for which the function is uncertain. The CDR3 length is 17 residues. Trimming cost V 7 bases and J 1 base, with 23 bases left between them.

The V and J genes are TRBV28 and TRBJ2-7, with 9 positions matching TRBD1. V gave up 3 bases and J gave up 7 bases; unmatched junction bases: 10. CDR1 and CDR2 (germline): MDHEN, SYDVKM. The CDR3 runs 15 residues. The CDR3 coding sequence is TGTGCCAGCAGTTTCCCCGGGACAGGGACTTATGAGCAGTACTTC. It translates to CASSFPGTGTYEQYF.

This clone has only one observation. The CDR3 reads CSASPSGRLYNEQFF. CDR3 sequence (DNA): TGCAGTGCTAGTCCTAGCGGGAGGCTTTACAATGAGCAGTTCTTC. The chain couples TRBV20-1 to TRBJ2-1, with 11 bases that match TRBD2. The trim removed 3 bases at V and 4 bases at J, leaving 5 bases unmatched. This CDR3 is 15 amino acids long. Germline CDR1 DFQATT, CDR2 SNEGSKA (reference sequence).

The sample holds one count of this clone. Other DNA sequences from this sample encode an identical CDR3 as well. V gene TRBV7-3 combines with J gene TRBJ2-5; a weak D match, TRBD2 (7 bases). Germline V gene lookup returns CDR1 SGHTA and CDR2 FQGTGA. V was shortened by 5 bases and J by 2 bases, with 15 bases between the two germline ends. This CDR3 contains 15 residues. This CDR3 reads CASSLRGGAQETQYF. CDR3 nucleotides: TGTGCCAGCAGCCTACGAGGGGGGGCACAAGAGACCCAGTACTTC.

The chain couples TRBV3-1 (or the pseudogene TRBV3-2) to TRBJ2-5; TRBD2 matches 7 bases. Germline V gene lookup returns CDR1 LGHDT and CDR2 YNNKEL (reference sequence). CDR3 length equals 14 residues. The junction had 2 bases not matched to a gene; V was cut back by 2 bases and J by 2 bases. The CDR3: CASSQWEGQETQYF. In DNA form, the CDR3 reads TGTGCCAGCAGCCAATGGGAGGGGCAAGAGACCCAGTACTTC.

This clone was counted a single time. The rearrangement uses TRBV3-1 (or the pseudogene TRBV3-2) and TRBJ2-7; the D is unclear. The germline V gene encodes CDR1 LGHDT and CDR2 YNNKEL (reference sequence). Trimming pared 4 bases from V and 0 bases from J, leaving 13 bases between. CDR3 length equals 15 residues. DNA for the CDR3: TGTGCCAGCAGCCCCTTGGCCCCCCTCTCCTACGAGCAGTACTTC. This sequence encodes CASSPLAPLSYEQYF.

The chain employs TRBV24-1 and TRBJ1-5, with 7 bases matching TRBD1. This CDR3 has 14 residues. With V trimmed by 3 bases and J by 7 bases, 5 bases remained unmatched. CDR1 and CDR2 (germline): KGHDR, SFDVKD. The CDR3 nucleotides read TGTGCCACCAGTGATGCTACAGGGGCCCAGCCCCAGCATTTT. It codes for CATSDATGAQPQHF.

The genes are TRBV11-3 and TRBJ2-3, with 9 bases that match TRBD1. Per germline, CDR1 SGHNT and CDR2 YENEEA. The CDR3 is 15 amino acids. Trimming at V came to 1 base and at J to 14 bases, leaving 13 bases not matched to a gene. The CDR3 DNA is TGTGCCAGCAGCTTAGCCACGGGGCAGGGACAGGGTGGGTATTTT. This translates into CASSLATGQGQGGYF.

This clone was recorded only once. J is TRBJ1-1 and V is TRBV3-1 (or the pseudogene TRBV3-2); D gene uncertain. The V end was cut by 1 base, the J end by 7 bases, with 4 bases between. This CDR3 region has 11 residues. Germline CDR1 reads LGHDT; CDR2 reads YNNKEL (reference sequence). In DNA, the CDR3 is TGTGCCAGCAGCCAAGCGGTTGAAGCTTTCTTT. Protein product: CASSQAVEAFF.

This chain connects TRBV28 to TRBJ2-2; D possibly corresponds to TRBD2 (5 bases). CDR1 and CDR2 from the germline V gene are MDHEN and SYDVKM. The CDR3 consists of 15 residues. V was shortened by 3 bases and J by 2 bases, with 10 bases between the two germline ends. CDR3: CASSFGGPNTGELFF. CDR3 nucleotides: TGTGCCAGCAGTTTTGGCGGGCCCAACACCGGGGAGCTGTTTTTT.